This paragraph reports one T cell receptor (beta chain). Its antigen is not identified. The trim removed 5 bases at V and 5 bases at J, leaving 9 bases unmatched. The CDR3 spans 16 residues. Germline V CDR1 and CDR2: PRHDT, FYEKMQ (reference sequence). This sample stems from a study of cytomegalovirus exposure and HLA in healthy donors. Study results and limitations: Clonal expansion, a later analysis showed, was greater in HLA-associated TCR beta chains than in equally common others. Cytomegalovirus association was listed for approximately 160 TCR beta chains. In a later analysis, parvovirus B19, influenza, CMV and Epstein-Barr virus appeared linked to several top co-occurrence clusters.

The PCR used 60 Vbeta and 13 Jbeta primers. The table came from immunoSEQ multiplex PCR; TCRdb's copy has only in-frame clones and leaves some out. The sample records hundreds of thousands of clones, roughly 88% being singletons. This receptor was taken from a boy younger than 10 in good health and CMV-seronegative. The chain carries TRBV13 and TRBJ2-3; 11 bases match TRBD2. Sequenced sample: PBMCs. CDR3 residues: CASSDLLAGAQDTQYF. DNA of the CDR3: TGTGCCAGCAGCGATCTACTAGCGGGGGCACAAGATACGCAGTATTTT.